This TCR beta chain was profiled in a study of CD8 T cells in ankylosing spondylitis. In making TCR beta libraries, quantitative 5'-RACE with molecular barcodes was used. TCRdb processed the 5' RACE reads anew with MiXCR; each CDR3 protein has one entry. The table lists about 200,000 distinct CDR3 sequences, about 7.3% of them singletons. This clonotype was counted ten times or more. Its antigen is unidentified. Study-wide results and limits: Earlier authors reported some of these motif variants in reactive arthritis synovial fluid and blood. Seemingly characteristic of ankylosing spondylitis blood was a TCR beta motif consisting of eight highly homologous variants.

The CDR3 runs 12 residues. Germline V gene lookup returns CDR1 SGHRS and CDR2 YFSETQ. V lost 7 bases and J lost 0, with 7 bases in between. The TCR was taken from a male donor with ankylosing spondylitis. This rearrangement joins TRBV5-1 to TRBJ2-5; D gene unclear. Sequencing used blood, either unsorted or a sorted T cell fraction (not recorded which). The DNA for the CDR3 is TGCGCCAGCGGGCAGGACCAAGAGACCCAGTACTTC. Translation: CASGQDQETQYF.